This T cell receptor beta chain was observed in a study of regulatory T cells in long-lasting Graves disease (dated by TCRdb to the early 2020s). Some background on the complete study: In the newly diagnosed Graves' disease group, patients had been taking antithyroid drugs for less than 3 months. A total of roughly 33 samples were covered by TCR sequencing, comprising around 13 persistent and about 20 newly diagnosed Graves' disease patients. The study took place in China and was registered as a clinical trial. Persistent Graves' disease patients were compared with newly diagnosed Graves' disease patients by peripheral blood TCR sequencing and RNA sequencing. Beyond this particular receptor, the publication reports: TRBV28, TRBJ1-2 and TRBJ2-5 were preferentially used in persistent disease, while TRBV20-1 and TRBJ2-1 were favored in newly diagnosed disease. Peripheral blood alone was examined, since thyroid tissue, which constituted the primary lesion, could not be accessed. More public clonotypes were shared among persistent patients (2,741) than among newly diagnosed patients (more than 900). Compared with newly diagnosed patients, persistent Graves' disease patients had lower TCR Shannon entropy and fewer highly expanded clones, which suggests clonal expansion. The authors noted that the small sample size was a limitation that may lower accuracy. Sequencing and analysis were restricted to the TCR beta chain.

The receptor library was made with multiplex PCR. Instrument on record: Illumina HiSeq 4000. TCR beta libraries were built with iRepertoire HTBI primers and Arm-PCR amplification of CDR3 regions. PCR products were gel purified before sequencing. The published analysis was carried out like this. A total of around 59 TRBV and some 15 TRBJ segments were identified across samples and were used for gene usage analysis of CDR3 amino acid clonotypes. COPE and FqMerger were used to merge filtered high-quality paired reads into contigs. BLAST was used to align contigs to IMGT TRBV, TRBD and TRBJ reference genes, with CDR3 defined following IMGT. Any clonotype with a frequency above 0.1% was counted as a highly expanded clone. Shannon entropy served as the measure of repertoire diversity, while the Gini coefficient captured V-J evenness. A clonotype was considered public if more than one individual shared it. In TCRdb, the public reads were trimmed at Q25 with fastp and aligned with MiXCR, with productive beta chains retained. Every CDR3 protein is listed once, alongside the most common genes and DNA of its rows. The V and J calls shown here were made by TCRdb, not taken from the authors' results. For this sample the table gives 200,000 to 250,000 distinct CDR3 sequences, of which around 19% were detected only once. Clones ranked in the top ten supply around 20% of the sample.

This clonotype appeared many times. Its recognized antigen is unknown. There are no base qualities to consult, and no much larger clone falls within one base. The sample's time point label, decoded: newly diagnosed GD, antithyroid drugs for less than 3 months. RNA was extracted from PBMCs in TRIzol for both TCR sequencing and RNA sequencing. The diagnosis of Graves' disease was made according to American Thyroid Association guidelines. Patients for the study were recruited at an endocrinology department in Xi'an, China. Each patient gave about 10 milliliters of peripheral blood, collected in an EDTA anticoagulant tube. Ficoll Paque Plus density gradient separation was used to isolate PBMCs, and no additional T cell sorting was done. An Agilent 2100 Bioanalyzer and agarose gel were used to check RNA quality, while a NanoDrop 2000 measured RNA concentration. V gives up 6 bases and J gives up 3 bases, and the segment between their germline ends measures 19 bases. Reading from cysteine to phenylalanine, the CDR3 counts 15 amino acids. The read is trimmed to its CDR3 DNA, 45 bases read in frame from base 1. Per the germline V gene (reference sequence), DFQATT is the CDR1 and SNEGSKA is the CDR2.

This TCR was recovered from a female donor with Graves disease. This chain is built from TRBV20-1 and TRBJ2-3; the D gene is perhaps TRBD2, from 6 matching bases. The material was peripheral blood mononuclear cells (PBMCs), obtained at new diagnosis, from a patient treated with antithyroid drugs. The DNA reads TGCAGTGCCAGCCCCCCTGGCGGGGCGACAGATACGCAGTATTTT. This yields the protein CSASPPGGATDTQYF.